This T cell receptor beta chain was retrieved from a study of T cells expressing NK-cell markers. About the study: Serological testing identified seven of the eight sequenced donors as HCMV-seropositive and one as seronegative.

Each CDR3 protein gets one entry in TCRdb, which reprocessed the 5' RACE reads and gives no DNA. The sample has 400,000 or so distinct CDR3 sequences, and its top ten clones hold roughly a tenth. The sample taken for sequencing was blood T cells: a sorted CD56 or NKG2C T cell subset, CD4+ or CD8+ T cells, or bulk PBMC T cells (not recorded which). The sequence was obtained from a woman aged 45 to 65 in good health.

This CDR3 reads CSVETPVGGWNYGYTF. The chain links TRBV29-1 to TRBJ1-2; no DNA is available, so the TRBD1 call from TCRdb remains unchecked. The CDR3 contains 16 residues. Germline V CDR1 and CDR2: SQVTM, ANQGSEA.